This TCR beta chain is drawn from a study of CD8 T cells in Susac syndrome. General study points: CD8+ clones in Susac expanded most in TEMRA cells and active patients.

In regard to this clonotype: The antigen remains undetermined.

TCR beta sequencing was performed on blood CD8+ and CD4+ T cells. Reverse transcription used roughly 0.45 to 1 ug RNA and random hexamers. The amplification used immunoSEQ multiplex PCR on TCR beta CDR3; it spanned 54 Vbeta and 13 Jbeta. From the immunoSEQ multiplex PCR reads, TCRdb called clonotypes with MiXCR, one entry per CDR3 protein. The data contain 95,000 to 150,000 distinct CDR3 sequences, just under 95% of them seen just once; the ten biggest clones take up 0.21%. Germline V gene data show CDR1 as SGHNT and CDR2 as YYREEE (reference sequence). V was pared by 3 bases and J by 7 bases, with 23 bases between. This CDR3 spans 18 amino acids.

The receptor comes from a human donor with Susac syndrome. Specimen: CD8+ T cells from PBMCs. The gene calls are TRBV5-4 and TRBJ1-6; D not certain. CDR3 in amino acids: CASSSLLTLSGENSPLHF. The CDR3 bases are TGTGCCAGCAGCTCATTGCTCACCCTCTCGGGAGAGAATTCACCCCTCCACTTT.